A single sample gave rise to the 21 T cell receptor beta chains below, sequenced in a study of a mutant IDH1 vaccine in newly diagnosed glioma. The data were produced by immunoSEQ multiplex PCR, yet TCRdb's version contains in-frame clones alone and is incomplete. The sample yields 50,000 to 70,000 clones, 86% seen once. As for time point: week 35, safety follow-up. Doses comprised 300 ug of mutant IDH1 20-mer peptide each, plus topical imiquimod. Their antigen targets remain unknown. The sample in question was PBMCs, obtained from a glioma patient whose treatment included an IDH1 peptide vaccine. These receptors originate from a man aged 40-55 years with glioma.

The genes are TRBV5-4 and TRBJ2-7, with TRBD2 matching 9 bases. J gave up 6 bases and V 0 bases, and 4 bases lay outside the gene matches. The CDR3 consists of 14 residues. Germline CDR1 reads SGHNT; CDR2 reads YYREEE (reference sequence). The CDR3: CASSLDSGRLEQYF. The CDR3 DNA is TGTGCCAGCAGCTTGGATAGCGGGAGACTCGAGCAGTACTTC.

V is TRBV18 and J is TRBJ1-1; 7 bases align to TRBD1. This CDR3 contains 13 residues. With 2 bases clipped from V and 6 bases from J, the junction kept 3 bases outside the gene matches. Germline V lookup: CDR1 KGHSH, CDR2 LQKENI. CDR3 residues: CASSPDREAEAFF. The CDR3 DNA follows: TGTGCCAGCTCACCAGACAGGGAGGCTGAAGCTTTCTTT.

This sequence joins TRBV6-1 and TRBJ2-1; 8 bases fit TRBD2. Germline V gene sequence: CDR1 MNHNS, CDR2 SASEGT. The CDR3 consists of 14 residues. V shed 4 bases, J shed 6 bases, and the junction held 5 bases outside the gene matches. CDR3 sequence: CASSGGAGVNEQFF. Written as DNA, the CDR3 is TGTGCCAGCAGTGGAGGAGCGGGAGTCAATGAGCAGTTCTTC.

This clone was picked up a small number of times. The chain employs TRBV14 and TRBJ2-2, with 7 bases that match TRBD1. V dropped 4 bases and J dropped 3; count of bases not matched to a gene: 2. This CDR3 contains 14 residues. The germline V gene encodes CDR1 SGHDN and CDR2 FVKESK. CDR3 loop: CASSRDRYTGELFF. CDR3 sequence (DNA): TGTGCCAGCAGCCGGGACAGATACACCGGGGAGCTGTTTTTT.

The rearrangement joins TRBV7-2 to TRBJ1-1; no firm D call. The CDR3 has 14 residues. Germline V gives CDR1 SGHTA, CDR2 FQGNSA. V was trimmed by 7 bases and J by 1 base, leaving 13 bases between them. The CDR3 region has the DNA TGTGCCAGCACCCCTCGGGCCACGAACACTGAAGCTTTCTTT. Amino acids: CASTPRATNTEAFF.

V gene TRBV25-1 combines with J gene TRBJ1-5; the match to TRBD1 covers 9 bases. Trimming took 6 bases from V and 9 from J; bases not matched to a gene: 9. CDR1 is MGHDK, CDR2 SYGVNS, per germline. CDR3 length: 14 amino acids. The CDR3 loop is CASSWGGQGSPQHF. CDR3 coding DNA: TGTGCCAGCAGCTGGGGGGGACAGGGATCGCCCCAGCATTTT.

J is TRBJ1-1 and V is TRBV27, with D unclear. Trimming took 6 bases from V and 3 from J, leaving 14 bases between them. This CDR3 contains 14 residues. Germline values: CDR1 MNHEY, CDR2 SMNVEV (reference sequence). The CDR3 sequence: CASSKGSGYTEAFF. For the CDR3, the DNA is TGTGCCAGCAGCAAAGGGTCGGGTTACACTGAAGCTTTCTTT.

This rearrangement joins TRBV27 to TRBJ2-5; D is ambiguous. From germline, CDR1 is MNHEY and CDR2 SMNVEV (reference sequence). This CDR3 comprises 15 residues. Trimming shortened V by 3 bases and J by 5 bases, and 16 bases separated the two germline ends. The chain's CDR3 is CASSLGNFVGETQYF. CDR3 sequence (DNA): TGTGCCAGCAGTTTGGGGAACTTTGTGGGGGAGACCCAGTACTTC.

V and J are TRBV7-2 and TRBJ1-1, with D unresolved. Germline CDR1 reads SGHTA; CDR2 reads FQGNSA. V was cut by 2 bases and J by 2 bases, with 12 bases left in between. The CDR3 covers 15 residues. The CDR3 is CASSLSPRQNTEAFF. The DNA of the CDR3 is TGTGCCAGCAGCTTAAGCCCGAGACAAAACACTGAAGCTTTCTTT.

This sequence joins TRBV7-2 and TRBJ2-7; 7 bases are a match to TRBD2. The germline V gene has CDR1 SGHTA and CDR2 FQGNSA. This CDR3 is built from 15 residues. Trimming took 3 bases from V and 2 from J; bases not matched to a gene: 7. The CDR3 DNA sequence: TGTGCCAGCAGCTTGGGAGGGGCACGAACCTACGAGCAGTACTTC. This gives the protein CASSLGGARTYEQYF.

V and J are TRBV19 and TRBJ2-7; D is perhaps TRBD2 (7 bases). Germline V gives CDR1 LNHDA, CDR2 SQIVND (reference sequence). Trimming shortened V by 1 base and J by 3 bases, and 13 bases separated the two germline ends. The CDR3 contains 15 residues. The CDR3 region has the DNA TGTGCCAGTAGTATAGGGGGGGCTAGCGGCTACGAGCAGTACTTC. This sequence encodes CASSIGGASGYEQYF.

The genes are TRBV27 and TRBJ2-2; D call uncertain. The CDR3 length is 13 residues. With 3 bases removed from V and 1 base from J, the gap between germline ends came to 3 bases. Germline V gene lookup returns CDR1 MNHEY and CDR2 SMNVEV (reference sequence). CDR3 loop: CASSFLNTGELFF. The CDR3 DNA sequence: TGTGCCAGCAGTTTCTTGAACACCGGGGAGCTGTTTTTT.

This clone occurred once. This chain uses TRBV5-1 with TRBJ2-4; 11 bases are shared with TRBD2. Germline values: CDR1 SGHRS, CDR2 YFSETQ. J gave up 5 bases and V 2 bases, and 6 bases lay outside the gene matches. The CDR3 consists of 16 residues. CDR3 in amino acids: CASSFAGTSGENIQYF. CDR3 in DNA: TGCGCCAGCAGCTTTGCCGGGACTAGCGGTGAAAACATTCAGTACTTC.

The chain joins TRBV4-1 to TRBJ1-2; D is unclear. With 5 bases removed from V and 4 bases from J, the gap between germline ends came to 20 bases. This CDR3 region has 16 residues. Germline assignment: CDR1 MGHRA and CDR2 YSYEKL. DNA of the CDR3: TGCGCCAGCAGCGCGGGATGCAACCGAAAGACCTATGGCTACACCTTC. Encoded protein: CASSAGCNRKTYGYTF.

This chain links TRBV4-1 with TRBJ2-7, with a weak D call TRBD1 (6 bases). V lost 0 bases, J lost 2 bases, and 8 bases lay in between. The CDR3 spans 14 residues. The germline gives CDR1 MGHRA, CDR2 YSYEKL. The CDR3 bases are TGCGCCAGCAGCCAAGAGGCAGGGGCCTACGAGCAGTACTTC. Translating gives CASSQEAGAYEQYF.

The chain joins TRBV7-9 to TRBJ2-5; D may be TRBD2 (8 bases). V was pared by 10 bases and J by 5 bases, with 17 bases between. Germline V lookup: CDR1 SEHNR, CDR2 FQNEAQ (reference sequence). The CDR3 is 13 amino acids. The CDR3 loop is CATCSGTEETQYF. The CDR3 nucleotides read TGTGCCACCTGTAGCGGGACAGAGGAGACCCAGTACTTC.

The chain combines TRBV5-4 with TRBJ2-1; D possibly corresponds to TRBD2 (6 bases). Germline CDR1 is SGHNT and CDR2 is YYREEE (reference sequence). V was cut by 6 bases and J by 7 bases, with 17 bases left in between. The CDR3 covers 14 residues. The CDR3 DNA reads TGTGCCAGCACCACTGGAGGGATTGTAAATGAGCAGTTCTTC. Translation gives CASTTGGIVNEQFF.

The rearrangement links TRBV10-2 to TRBJ2-7; no definite D call. V was shortened by 2 bases and J by 0 bases, with 11 bases between the two germline ends. Germline V gene data show CDR1 as WSHSY and CDR2 as SAAADI. The CDR3 sequence is 15 residues long. CDR3 bases: TGCGCCAGCAGTGAGGTCGGTACGAGCTCCTACGAGCAGTACTTC. Translated: CASSEVGTSSYEQYF.

The chain has TRBV7-2 and TRBJ2-7, with 7 bases identical to TRBD1. CDR1 is SGHTA, CDR2 FQGNSA, per germline. J lost 6 bases, V lost 6 bases, and 5 bases had no gene match. This CDR3 spans 12 amino acids. The CDR3 reads CASRRTGAEQYF. In nucleotides, the CDR3 is TGTGCCAGCAGACGAACAGGGGCCGAGCAGTACTTC.

The chain couples TRBV25-1 to TRBJ2-7; D tentatively reads TRBD1 or TRBD2 (5 bases each). The CDR3 has 15 residues. CDR1 is MGHDK and CDR2 is SYGVNS in the germline V gene. The V end was cut by 6 bases, the J end by 6 bases, with 21 bases between. CDR3 region: CASSAYGARLSEQYF. CDR3 nucleotide sequence: TGTGCCAGCAGCGCCTACGGGGCCCGATTGAGCGAGCAGTACTTC.

The chain is built from TRBV5-1 and TRBJ2-4, with 14 nucleotides matching TRBD2. Germline V gene sequence: CDR1 SGHRS, CDR2 YFSETQ. V gave up 5 bases and J gave up 6 bases; unmatched junction bases: 4. This CDR3 comprises 15 residues. Here the CDR3 DNA reads TGCGCCAGCAGTCTCGGGACTAGCGGGGGAAACATTCAGTACTTC. As protein: CASSLGTSGGNIQYF.